This TCR beta chain was captured in a study of blood T cell repertoires in COVID-19. Looking at the study overall: Spain, Italy and the United States supplied samples that represented acute and convalescent COVID-19. From T cells, B-cell-depleted T cells, or PBMCs came the material, which was cDNA or gDNA.

Trimming left V 8 bases short and J 14 bases short, with 24 bases between. This CDR3 contains 13 residues. Authors' data handling: Nucleated cell counts were estimated from reference gene primer amplification. The assay was immunoSEQ multiplex PCR, and TCRdb's table has in-frame clones only and misses some. That table gives V, J and clone size, and the DNA gave D and trimming. Of 250,000 to 350,000 clones listed, about 89% were seen once; the top ten hold under 0.95%. The sample taken for sequencing was peripheral blood. This sequence originates from a young man with acute or convalescent COVID-19. The V gene is TRBV12-3 or TRBV12-4, the J gene TRBJ1-2; D possibly corresponds to TRBD1 (6 bases). CDR3 bases: TGTGCCAGCCACCGGGACAAGGTCCCACCAGGAACCTTC. It codes for CASHRDKVPPGTF.